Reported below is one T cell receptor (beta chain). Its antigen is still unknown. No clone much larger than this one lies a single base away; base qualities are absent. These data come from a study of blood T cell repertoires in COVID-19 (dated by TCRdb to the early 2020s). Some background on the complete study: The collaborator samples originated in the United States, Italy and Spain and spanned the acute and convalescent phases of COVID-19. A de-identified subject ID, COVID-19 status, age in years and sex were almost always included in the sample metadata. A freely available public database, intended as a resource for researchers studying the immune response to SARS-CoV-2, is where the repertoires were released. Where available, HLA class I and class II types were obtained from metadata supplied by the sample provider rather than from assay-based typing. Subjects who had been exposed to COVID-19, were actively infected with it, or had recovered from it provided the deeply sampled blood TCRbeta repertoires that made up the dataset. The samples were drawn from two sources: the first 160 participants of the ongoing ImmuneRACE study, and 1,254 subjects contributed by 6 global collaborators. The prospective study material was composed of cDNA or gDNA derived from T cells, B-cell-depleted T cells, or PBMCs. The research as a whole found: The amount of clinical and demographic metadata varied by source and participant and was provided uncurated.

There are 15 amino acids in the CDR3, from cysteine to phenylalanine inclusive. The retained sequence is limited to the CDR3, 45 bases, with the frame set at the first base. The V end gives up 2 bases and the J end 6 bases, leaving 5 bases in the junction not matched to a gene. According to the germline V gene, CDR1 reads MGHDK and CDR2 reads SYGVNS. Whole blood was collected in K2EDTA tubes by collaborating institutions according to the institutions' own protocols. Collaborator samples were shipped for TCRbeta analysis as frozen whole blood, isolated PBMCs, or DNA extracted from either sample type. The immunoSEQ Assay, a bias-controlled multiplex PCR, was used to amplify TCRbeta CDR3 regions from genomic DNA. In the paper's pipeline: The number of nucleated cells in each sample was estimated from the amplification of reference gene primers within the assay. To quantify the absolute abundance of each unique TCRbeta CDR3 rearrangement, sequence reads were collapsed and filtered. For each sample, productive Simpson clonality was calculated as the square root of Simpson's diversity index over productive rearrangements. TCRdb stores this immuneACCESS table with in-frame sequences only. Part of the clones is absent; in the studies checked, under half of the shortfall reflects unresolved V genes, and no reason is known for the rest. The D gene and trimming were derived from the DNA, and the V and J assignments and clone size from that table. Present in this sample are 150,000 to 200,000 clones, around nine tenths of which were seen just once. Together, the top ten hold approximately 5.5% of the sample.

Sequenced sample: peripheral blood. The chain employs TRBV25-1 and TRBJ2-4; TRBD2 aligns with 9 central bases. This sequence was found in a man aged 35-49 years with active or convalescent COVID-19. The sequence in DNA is TGTGCCAGCAGTGAAATCCGCGGGGGGGCAAACATTCAGTACTTC. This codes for CASSEIRGGANIQYF.